These 26 T cell receptor beta chains were all obtained from the same sample, sequenced in a study of blood T cells in healthy people across ages. Through a sample-barcoded 5' primer and a J-beta primer mix, a second PCR was run for about 7 to 12 cycles. TCRdb processed the 5' RACE reads anew with MiXCR; each CDR3 protein has one entry. The top ten hold less than 25% of the sample, which has about 720,000 distinct CDR3 sequences, 22% seen once. Source material: blood. Receptors originate from a man in his 70s in good health.

This rearrangement joins TRBV5-1 to TRBJ1-5; 7 bases line up with TRBD1. The CDR3 covers 15 residues. Germline V gene data show CDR1 as SGHRS and CDR2 as YFSETQ. V was clipped by 1 base and J by 4 bases; unmatched bases: 5. CDR3 DNA sequence: TGCGCCAGCAGCTTGACGACAGGGTCGAATCAGCCCCAGCATTTT. This gives the protein CASSLTTGSNQPQHF.

This rearrangement joins TRBV11-2 to TRBJ2-1; D is perhaps TRBD1 (5 bases). The CDR3 covers 15 residues. The germline gives CDR1 SGHAT, CDR2 FQNNGV. V was pared by 0 bases and J by 5 bases, with 11 bases between. The CDR3 region is CASSLEAQGNNEQFF. DNA for the CDR3: TGTGCCAGCAGCTTAGAGGCTCAGGGAAACAATGAGCAGTTCTTC.

V and J are TRBV12-3 or TRBV12-4 and TRBJ1-1; D remains ambiguous. This CDR3 spans 13 amino acids. V was shortened by 6 bases and J by 4 bases, with 12 bases between the two germline ends. DNA for the CDR3: TGTGCCAGCAGGTTCGAGGTAGGCACTGAAGCTTTCTTT. Encoded protein: CASRFEVGTEAFF.

The gene calls are TRBV28 and TRBJ1-5; D is uncertain. Trimming removed 5 bases from V and 9 bases from J, with 20 bases in between. The CDR3 runs 15 residues. CDR1 MDHEN and CDR2 SYDVKM come from the germline V gene. This CDR3 is CASSLITGAGRPQHF. CDR3 in DNA: TGTGCCAGCAGTCTTATCACGGGCGCAGGTCGGCCCCAGCATTTT.

In its sample, this clonotype was seen once. Here the CDR3 reads CASSLTSGRLQETQYF. DNA for the CDR3: TGCGCCAGCAGCTTAACTAGCGGAAGGTTACAAGAGACCCAGTACTTC. This chain joins TRBV5-1 and TRBJ2-5, with 8 positions matching TRBD2. The ends lost 2 bases at V and 2 bases at J; junction bases unmatched: 8. This CDR3 has 16 amino acids. Germline V lookup: CDR1 SGHRS, CDR2 YFSETQ.

This clonotype has only a few counts. This chain connects TRBV3-1 to TRBJ1-1, with no clear D. Trimming pared 3 bases from V and 0 bases from J, leaving 8 bases between. CDR1 is LGHDT, CDR2 YNNKEL, per germline (reference sequence). This CDR3 has 14 amino acids. The CDR3, as DNA: TGTGCCAGCAGCCAGTTGTGGGTGAACACTGAAGCTTTCTTT. This codes for CASSQLWVNTEAFF.

The V call is TRBV28, the J call TRBJ2-4; D not resolved. Looked up from germline, CDR1 is MDHEN and CDR2 is SYDVKM. Deletions cut 2 bases from V and 3 bases from J, with 11 bases between. The CDR3 has 15 amino acids. The chain's CDR3 is CASSLLDRGKNIQYF. CDR3 nucleotide sequence: TGTGCCAGCAGTTTACTAGACCGAGGCAAAAACATTCAGTACTTC. The whole variable domain, remainder taken from reference TRBV28 and TRBJ2-4, is DVKVTQSSRYLVKRTGEKVFLECVQDMDHENMFWYRQDPGLGLRLIYFSYDVKMKEKGDIPEGYSVSREKKERFSLILESASTNQTSMYLCASSLLDRGKNIQYFGAGTRLSVL.

The rearrangement uses TRBV20-1 and TRBJ1-1, with a weak D call TRBD1 (6 bases). Trimming cost V 5 bases and J 1 base, with 14 bases left between them. This CDR3 is built from 14 residues. Germline V lookup: CDR1 DFQATT, CDR2 SNEGSKA (reference sequence). The CDR3 protein is CSASQGGWNTEAFF. CDR3 DNA sequence: TGCAGTGCTTCACAGGGAGGCTGGAACACTGAAGCTTTCTTT.

The rearrangement uses TRBV6-6 and TRBJ1-1; 8 nucleotides agree with TRBD1. Trimming took 4 bases from V and 5 from J; bases not matched to a gene: 9. The germline V gene encodes CDR1 MNHNY and CDR2 SVGAGI (reference sequence). The CDR3 length is 15 residues. CDR3 sequence: CASSFIGQGGTEAFF. The CDR3 bases are TGTGCCAGCAGTTTCATCGGACAGGGCGGGACTGAAGCTTTCTTT.

This clonotype was found a few times. The rearrangement joins TRBV5-1 to TRBJ2-1; 9 bases match TRBD1. With 9 bases clipped from V and 2 bases from J, the junction kept 9 bases outside the gene matches. The CDR3 is 15 residues long. Looked up from germline, CDR1 is SGHRS and CDR2 is YFSETQ. The CDR3 DNA is TGCGCCACCTCTTCCGGGACAGGGACCTACAATGAGCAGTTCTTC. Translation gives CATSSGTGTYNEQFF.

This clonotype was found a few times. The V and J genes are TRBV7-2 and TRBJ2-1; 8 nucleotides line up with TRBD2. The V gene's germline CDR1 is SGHTA and CDR2 FQGNSA. This CDR3 has 15 residues. After removal of 4 bases from V and 4 bases from J, the junction contained 6 bases not matched to a gene. The CDR3 loop reads CASSSPSGSYNEQFF. CDR3 coding DNA: TGTGCCAGCAGCTCCCCGAGCGGGAGTTACAATGAGCAGTTCTTC.

This clonotype was seen only a few times. In DNA, the CDR3 is TGTGCCAGCAGCCAAGACCCGCAGGGCTCCTACGAGCAGTACTTC. Translated: CASSQDPQGSYEQYF. The chain carries TRBV3-1 and TRBJ2-7; D is possibly TRBD1 (5 bases). Deletions cut 0 bases from V and 0 bases from J, with 9 bases between. CDR1 and CDR2 (germline): LGHDT, YNNKEL (reference sequence). The CDR3 has 15 amino acids.

The J gene is TRBJ2-4, the V gene TRBV20-1, with TRBD2 matching over 11 bases. From germline, CDR1 is DFQATT and CDR2 SNEGSKA (reference sequence). The CDR3 covers 16 residues. The V and J ends lost 0 bases and 7 bases, in that order; junction bases with no gene match: 8. The DNA of the CDR3 is TGCAGTGCTAGAGAACCTAGCGGGAGGCGGGATAACATTCAGTACTTC. Its translation: CSAREPSGRRDNIQYF.

This clonotype has just a few counts. This chain links TRBV18 with TRBJ1-5, with D maybe TRBD1 (5 bases). The CDR3 is made up of 14 amino acids. Trimming removed 3 bases from V and 4 bases from J, with 10 bases in between. Germline CDR1 is KGHSH and CDR2 is LQKENI. CDR3 residues: CASSPTRENQPQHF. For the CDR3, the DNA is TGTGCCAGCTCACCGACCAGGGAAAATCAGCCCCAGCATTTT.

The V and J genes are TRBV6-5 and TRBJ2-1; TRBD1 aligns across 7 bases. Germline CDR1 MNHEY, CDR2 SVGAGI. V lost 6 bases, J lost 6 bases, and 17 bases stayed unmatched. This CDR3 is built from 17 residues. CDR3 DNA sequence: TGTGCCAGCAGGCCGACGGACTCGACAGGGCGGAGCAATGAGCAGTTCTTC. Its protein product is CASRPTDSTGRSNEQFF.

This chain joins TRBV6-6 and TRBJ2-1; no firm D call. Trimming removed 10 bases from V and 8 bases from J, with 15 bases in between. The CDR3 length is 12 residues. Germline CDR1 MNHNY, CDR2 SVGAGI (reference sequence). For the CDR3, the DNA is TGTGCCATATCGCGAGACATCGATGAGCAGTTCTTC. Its translation is CAISRDIDEQFF.

The chain is built from TRBV28 and TRBJ1-1; 12 bases line up with TRBD1. With V trimmed by 1 base and J by 0 bases, 3 bases remained unmatched. CDR1 and CDR2 from the germline V gene are MDHEN and SYDVKM. This CDR3 contains 17 residues. The CDR3 sequence: CASSLSGTGGMNTEAFF. In DNA, the CDR3 is TGTGCCAGCAGTTTATCCGGGACAGGGGGCATGAACACTGAAGCTTTCTTT. Variable domain in full (rest from reference TRBV28 and TRBJ1-1): DVKVTQSSRYLVKRTGEKVFLECVQDMDHENMFWYRQDPGLGLRLIYFSYDVKMKEKGDIPEGYSVSREKKERFSLILESASTNQTSMYLCASSLSGTGGMNTEAFFGQGTRLTVV.

This clonotype was found a few times. This CDR3 is CASSLGAGMGDTQYF. In DNA form, the CDR3 reads TGCGCCAGCAGCTTGGGAGCGGGTATGGGAGATACGCAGTATTTT. V usage is TRBV5-1 and J usage is TRBJ2-3; D is perhaps TRBD2 (6 bases). CDR3 length: 15 residues. Trimming stripped 0 bases from V and 5 bases from J, with 13 bases between. The germline gives CDR1 SGHRS, CDR2 YFSETQ.

Written as DNA, the CDR3 is TGTGCCAGCAGCTTAGACGCGTTTTATACGCAGTATTTT. The encoded protein is CASSLDAFYTQYF. The J gene is TRBJ2-3, the V gene TRBV11-2, with D hard to call. This CDR3 region has 13 residues. V was clipped by 0 bases and J by 7 bases, with 8 bases between them. Germline V gives CDR1 SGHAT, CDR2 FQNNGV.

The rearrangement joins TRBV7-2 to TRBJ2-5; 7 bases agree with TRBD1. The J call is in doubt because the DNA end fits TRBJ2-7 better. This CDR3 contains 14 residues. Germline loops: CDR1 SGHTA, CDR2 FQGNSA. CDR3 protein: CASSLDRAHLEQYV. The CDR3 DNA is TGTGCCAGCAGCCTCGACAGGGCCCATCTCGAGCAGTACGTC.

The J gene is TRBJ1-2, the V gene TRBV12-3 or TRBV12-4; D is unclear. V lost 6 bases, J lost 2 bases, and 10 bases lay in between. This CDR3 spans 13 amino acids. The CDR3 nucleotides are TGTGCCAGCAGCCGAGGGAGGAACTATGGCTACACCTTC. Protein product: CASSRGRNYGYTF.

In this sample, this clonotype turned up a few times. A junction boundary mismatches the germline segment, possibly from a read error. CDR3 DNA sequence: TGTGCCAGCAGTCACGACAGGGGGGAGACCCAGTGCTTC. It encodes CASSHDRGETQCF. The chain joins TRBV11-2 to TRBJ2-5; 9 bases map to TRBD1. CDR1 and CDR2 (germline): SGHAT, FQNNGV. The CDR3 is made up of 13 amino acids.

The chain is built from TRBV2 and TRBJ2-7; 9 bases are shared with TRBD1. The CDR3 is 13 residues long. V was clipped by 6 bases and J by 4 bases; unmatched bases: 4. Germline CDR1 reads SNHLY; CDR2 reads FYNNEI. The CDR3: CASSGTGLYEQYV. The CDR3 DNA is TGTGCCAGCAGCGGGACAGGGCTGTACGAGCAGTACGTC.

V usage is TRBV6-1 and J usage is TRBJ2-3; the D is unclear. This CDR3 has 15 amino acids. V lost 1 base to trimming and J lost 0 bases, with 8 bases between them. Germline CDR1 and CDR2: MNHNS and SASEGT. The CDR3 spells CASSEVPVSTDTQYF. CDR3 nucleotides: TGTGCCAGCAGTGAAGTTCCGGTAAGCACAGATACGCAGTATTTT.

The V and J genes are TRBV5-1 and TRBJ1-2, with TRBD1 matching 7 bases. V gave up 2 bases and J gave up 6 bases; unmatched junction bases: 10. This CDR3 is 15 amino acids long. Germline V lookup: CDR1 SGHRS, CDR2 YFSETQ. The CDR3 spells CASSFVDRATDGYTF. CDR3 in DNA: TGCGCCAGCAGCTTCGTAGACAGGGCTACGGATGGCTACACCTTC.

This clonotype came up many times. This chain uses TRBV10-2 with TRBJ2-5; perhaps D is TRBD1 or TRBD2 (5 bases each). The CDR3 length is 16 residues. CDR1 is WSHSY and CDR2 is SAAADI in the germline V gene. Trimming took 2 bases from V and 2 from J, leaving 15 bases between them. CDR3 DNA: TGCGCCAGCAGTGAGCCTAGGGGTGAGGGACAAGAGACCCAGTACTTC. Encoded protein: CASSEPRGEGQETQYF.